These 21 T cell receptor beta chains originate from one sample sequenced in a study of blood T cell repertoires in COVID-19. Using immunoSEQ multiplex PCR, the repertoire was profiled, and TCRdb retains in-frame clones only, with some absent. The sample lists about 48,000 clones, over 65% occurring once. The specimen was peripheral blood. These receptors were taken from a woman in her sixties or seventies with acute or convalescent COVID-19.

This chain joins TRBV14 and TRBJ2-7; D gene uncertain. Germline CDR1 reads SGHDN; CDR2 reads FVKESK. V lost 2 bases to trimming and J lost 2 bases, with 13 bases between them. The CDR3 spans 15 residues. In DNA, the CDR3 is TGTGCCAGCAGCCAATTGTGGGCAGAGACCTACGAGCAGTACTTC. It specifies CASSQLWAETYEQYF.

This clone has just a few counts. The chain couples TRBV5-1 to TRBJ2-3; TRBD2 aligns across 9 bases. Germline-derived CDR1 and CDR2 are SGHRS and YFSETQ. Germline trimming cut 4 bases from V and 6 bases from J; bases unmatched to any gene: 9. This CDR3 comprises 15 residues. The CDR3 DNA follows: TGCGCCAGCAGCCCCGGCGCGGGAGGGCTCGATACGCAGTATTTT. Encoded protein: CASSPGAGGLDTQYF.

The CDR3 reads CASSLIANEKLFF. Here the CDR3 DNA reads TGTGCCAGCAGCTTAATTGCGAATGAAAAACTGTTTTTT. The rearrangement uses TRBV7-9 and TRBJ1-4; D call uncertain. With 2 bases removed from V and 5 bases from J, the gap between germline ends came to 6 bases. The CDR3 contains 13 residues. Germline V gives CDR1 SEHNR, CDR2 FQNEAQ (reference sequence).

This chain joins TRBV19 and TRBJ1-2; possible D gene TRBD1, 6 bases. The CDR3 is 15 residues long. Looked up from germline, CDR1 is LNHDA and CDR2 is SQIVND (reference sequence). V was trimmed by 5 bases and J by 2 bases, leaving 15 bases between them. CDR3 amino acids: CASSPQTGVNYGYTF. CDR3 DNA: TGTGCCAGTAGTCCCCAGACAGGTGTCAACTATGGCTACACCTTC.

CDR3 DNA: TGCGCCAGCAGCGAGGGACAGTCGAACACCGGGGAGCTGTTTTTT. It translates to CASSEGQSNTGELFF. V usage is TRBV5-1 and J usage is TRBJ2-2, with 7 bases fitting TRBD1. Germline V gives CDR1 SGHRS, CDR2 YFSETQ. V trimming: 4 bases; J trimming: 0 bases; junction bases outside the gene matches: 3. The CDR3 is made up of 15 amino acids.

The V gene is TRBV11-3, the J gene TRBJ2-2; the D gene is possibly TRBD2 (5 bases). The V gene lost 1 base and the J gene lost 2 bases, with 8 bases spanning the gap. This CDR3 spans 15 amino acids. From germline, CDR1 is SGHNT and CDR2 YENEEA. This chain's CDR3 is CASSLGTGNTGELFF. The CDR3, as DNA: TGTGCCAGCAGCTTAGGGACGGGAAACACCGGGGAGCTGTTTTTT.

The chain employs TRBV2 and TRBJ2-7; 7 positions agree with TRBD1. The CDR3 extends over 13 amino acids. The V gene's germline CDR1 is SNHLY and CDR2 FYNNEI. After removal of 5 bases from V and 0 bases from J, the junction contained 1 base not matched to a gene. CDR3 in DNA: TGTGCCAGCAGTTGGGACAGCTCCTACGAGCAGTACTTC. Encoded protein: CASSWDSSYEQYF.

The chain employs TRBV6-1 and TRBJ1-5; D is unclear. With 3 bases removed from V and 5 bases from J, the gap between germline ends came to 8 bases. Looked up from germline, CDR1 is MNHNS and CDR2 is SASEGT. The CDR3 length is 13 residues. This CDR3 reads CASSDSFDQPQHF. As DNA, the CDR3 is TGTGCCAGCAGTGACAGTTTTGATCAGCCCCAGCATTTT.

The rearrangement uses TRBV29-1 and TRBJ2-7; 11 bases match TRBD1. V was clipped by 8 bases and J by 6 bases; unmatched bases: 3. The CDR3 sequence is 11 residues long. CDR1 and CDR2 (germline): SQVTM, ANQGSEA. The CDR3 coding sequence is TGCAGCACCGGGACAGGGGGCGAGCAGTACTTC. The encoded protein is CSTGTGGEQYF.

The CDR3 loop is CASSPDWAGETQYF. As DNA, the CDR3 is TGTGCCAGCAGCCCGGACTGGGCCGGGGAGACCCAGTACTTC. The genes are TRBV3-1 (or the pseudogene TRBV3-2) and TRBJ2-5; D may be TRBD2 (5 bases). Trimming took off 4 bases at V and 5 bases at J, with 14 bases between the two ends. The germline V gene encodes CDR1 LGHDT and CDR2 YNNKEL (reference sequence). The CDR3 is 14 amino acids.

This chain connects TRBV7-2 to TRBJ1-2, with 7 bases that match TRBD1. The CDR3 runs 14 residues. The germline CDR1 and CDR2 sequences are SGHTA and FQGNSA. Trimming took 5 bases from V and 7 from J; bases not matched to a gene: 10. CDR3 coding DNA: TGTGCCAGCAGCCATCGGGACAGATATAGTGGCTACACCTTC. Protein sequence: CASSHRDRYSGYTF.

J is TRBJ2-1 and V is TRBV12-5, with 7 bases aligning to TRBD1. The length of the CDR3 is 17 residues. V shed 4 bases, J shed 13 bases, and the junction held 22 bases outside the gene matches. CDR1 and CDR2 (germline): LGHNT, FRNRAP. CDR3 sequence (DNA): TGTGCTAGTGGTTCACCTTCAACAGGGGCCATGGGCCCGTCTCAGTTCTTC. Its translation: CASGSPSTGAMGPSQFF. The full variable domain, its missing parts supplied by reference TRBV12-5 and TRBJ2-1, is DARVTQTPRHKVTEMGQEVTMRCQPILGHNTVFWYRQTMMQGLELLAYFRNRAPLDDSGMPKDRFSAEMPDATLATLKIQPSEPRDSAVYFCASGSPSTGAMGPSQFFGPGTRLTVL.

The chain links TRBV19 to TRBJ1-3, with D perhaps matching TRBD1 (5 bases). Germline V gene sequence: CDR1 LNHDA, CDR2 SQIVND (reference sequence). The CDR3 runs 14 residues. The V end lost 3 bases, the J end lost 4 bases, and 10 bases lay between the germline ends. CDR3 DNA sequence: TGTGCCAGTAGTATGGGGGGATACGGAAACACCATATATTTT. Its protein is CASSMGGYGNTIYF.

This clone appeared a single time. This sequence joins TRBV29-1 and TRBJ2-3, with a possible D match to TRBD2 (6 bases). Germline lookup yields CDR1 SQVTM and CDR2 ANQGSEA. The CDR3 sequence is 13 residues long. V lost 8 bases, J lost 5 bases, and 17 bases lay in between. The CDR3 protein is CSFGPGSGDTQYF. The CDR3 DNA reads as TGCAGCTTTGGCCCCGGGAGCGGAGATACGCAGTATTTT.

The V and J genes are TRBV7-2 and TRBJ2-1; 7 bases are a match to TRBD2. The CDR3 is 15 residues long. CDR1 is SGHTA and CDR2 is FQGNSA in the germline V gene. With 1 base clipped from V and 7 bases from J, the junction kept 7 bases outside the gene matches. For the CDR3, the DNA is TGTGCCAGCAGCTTAGGCCTGGGGGGGAGGAATGAGCAGTTCTTC. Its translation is CASSLGLGGRNEQFF.

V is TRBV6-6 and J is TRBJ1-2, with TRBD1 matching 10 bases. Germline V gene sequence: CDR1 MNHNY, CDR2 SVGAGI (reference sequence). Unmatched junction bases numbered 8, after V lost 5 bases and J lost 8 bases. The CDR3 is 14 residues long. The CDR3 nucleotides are TGTGCCAGCAGTAACCGGGACAGGGGCTTCGGCTACACCTTC. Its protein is CASSNRDRGFGYTF.

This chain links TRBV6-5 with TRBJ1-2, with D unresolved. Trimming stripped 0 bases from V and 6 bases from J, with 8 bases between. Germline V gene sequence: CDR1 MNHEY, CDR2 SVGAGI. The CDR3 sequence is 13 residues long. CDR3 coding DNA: TGTGCCAGCAGTTACTCGTACAGTCATGGCTACACCTTC. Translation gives CASSYSYSHGYTF.

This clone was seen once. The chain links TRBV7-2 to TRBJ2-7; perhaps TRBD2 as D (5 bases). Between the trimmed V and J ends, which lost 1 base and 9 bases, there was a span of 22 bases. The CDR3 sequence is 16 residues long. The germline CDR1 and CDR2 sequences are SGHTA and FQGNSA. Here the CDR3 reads CASSLDGGQLYLGQYF. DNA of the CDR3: TGTGCCAGCAGCTTAGACGGAGGCCAACTCTACTTGGGGCAGTACTTC.

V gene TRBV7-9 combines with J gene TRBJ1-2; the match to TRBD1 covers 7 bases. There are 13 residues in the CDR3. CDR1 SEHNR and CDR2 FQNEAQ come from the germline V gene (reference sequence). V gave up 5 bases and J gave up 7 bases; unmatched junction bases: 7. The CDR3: CASSGVAGGGYTF. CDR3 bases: TGTGCCAGCAGCGGAGTGGCAGGGGGTGGCTACACCTTC.

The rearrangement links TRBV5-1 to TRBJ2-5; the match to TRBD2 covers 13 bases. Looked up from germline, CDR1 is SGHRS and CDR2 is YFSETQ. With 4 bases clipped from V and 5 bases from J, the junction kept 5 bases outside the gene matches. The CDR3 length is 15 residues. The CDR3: CASSAGLAGDETQYF. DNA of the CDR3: TGCGCCAGCAGCGCCGGACTAGCGGGAGATGAGACCCAGTACTTC.

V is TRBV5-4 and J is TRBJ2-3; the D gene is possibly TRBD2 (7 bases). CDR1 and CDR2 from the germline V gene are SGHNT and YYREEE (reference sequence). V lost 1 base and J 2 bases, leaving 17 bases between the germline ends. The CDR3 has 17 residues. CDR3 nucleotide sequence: TGTGCCAGCAGCTTGCTCGCGGGGGCGGGCCCCACAGATACGCAGTATTTT. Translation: CASSLLAGAGPTDTQYF.